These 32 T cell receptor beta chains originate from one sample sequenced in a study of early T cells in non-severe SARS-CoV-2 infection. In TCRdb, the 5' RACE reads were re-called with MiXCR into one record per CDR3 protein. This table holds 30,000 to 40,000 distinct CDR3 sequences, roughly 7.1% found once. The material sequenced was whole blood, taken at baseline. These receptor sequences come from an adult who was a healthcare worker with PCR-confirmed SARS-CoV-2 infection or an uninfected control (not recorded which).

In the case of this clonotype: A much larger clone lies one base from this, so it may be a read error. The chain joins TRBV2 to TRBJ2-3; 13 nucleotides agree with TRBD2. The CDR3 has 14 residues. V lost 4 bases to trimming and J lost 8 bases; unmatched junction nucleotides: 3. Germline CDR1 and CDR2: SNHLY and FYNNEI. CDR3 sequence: CASSGTSGRGTQYF. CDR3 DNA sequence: TGTGCCAGCAGTGGGACTAGCGGGAGAGGTACGCAGTATTTT.

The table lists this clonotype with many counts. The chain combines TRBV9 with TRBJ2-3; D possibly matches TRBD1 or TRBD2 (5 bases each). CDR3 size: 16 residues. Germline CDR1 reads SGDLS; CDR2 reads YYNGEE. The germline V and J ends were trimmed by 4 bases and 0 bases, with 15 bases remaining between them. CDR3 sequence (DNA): TGTGCCAGCAGCAAGGGACCGTTAACTAGCACAGATACGCAGTATTTT. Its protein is CASSKGPLTSTDTQYF.

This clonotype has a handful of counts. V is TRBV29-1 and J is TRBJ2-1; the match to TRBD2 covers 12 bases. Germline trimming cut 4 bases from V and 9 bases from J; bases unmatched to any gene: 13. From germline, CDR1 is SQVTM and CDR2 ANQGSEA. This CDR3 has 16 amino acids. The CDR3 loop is CSVALLLAGGPGEQFF. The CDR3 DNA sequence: TGCAGCGTTGCCCTCCTCCTAGCGGGAGGGCCAGGTGAGCAGTTCTTC.

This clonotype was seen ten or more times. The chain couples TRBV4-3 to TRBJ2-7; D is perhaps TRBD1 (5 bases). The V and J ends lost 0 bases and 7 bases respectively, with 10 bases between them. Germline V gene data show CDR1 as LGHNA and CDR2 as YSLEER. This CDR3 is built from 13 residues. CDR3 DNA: TGCGCCAGCAGCCAAGATGGGGCACAGGAGCAGTACTTC. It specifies CASSQDGAQEQYF.

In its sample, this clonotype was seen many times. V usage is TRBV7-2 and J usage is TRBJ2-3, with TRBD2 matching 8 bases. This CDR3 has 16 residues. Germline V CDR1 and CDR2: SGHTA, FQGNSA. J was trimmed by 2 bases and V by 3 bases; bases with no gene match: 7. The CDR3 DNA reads TGTGCCAGCAGCTTTGAAGGGACTAGGCCCACAGATACGCAGTATTTT. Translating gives CASSFEGTRPTDTQYF.

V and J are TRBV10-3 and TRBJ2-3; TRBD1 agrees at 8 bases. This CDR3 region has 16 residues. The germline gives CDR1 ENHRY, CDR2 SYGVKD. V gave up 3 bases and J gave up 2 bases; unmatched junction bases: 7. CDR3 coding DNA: TGTGCCATCAGTGACCCGACAGGGGCAAACACAGATACGCAGTATTTT. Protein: CAISDPTGANTDTQYF.

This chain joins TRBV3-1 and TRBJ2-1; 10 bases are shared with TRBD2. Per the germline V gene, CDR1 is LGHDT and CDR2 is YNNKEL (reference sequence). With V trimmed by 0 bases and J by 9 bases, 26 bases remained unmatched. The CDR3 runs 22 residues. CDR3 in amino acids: CASSQELKGQSGRAGFKGEQFF. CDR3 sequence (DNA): TGTGCCAGCAGCCAAGAACTAAAGGGGCAGAGCGGGAGGGCCGGTTTCAAAGGTGAGCAGTTCTTC.

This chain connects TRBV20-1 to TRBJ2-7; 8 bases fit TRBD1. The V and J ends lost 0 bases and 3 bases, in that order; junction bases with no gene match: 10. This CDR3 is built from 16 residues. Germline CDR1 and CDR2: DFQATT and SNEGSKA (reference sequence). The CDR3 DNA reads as TGCAGTGCTAGAGATCCAAGGACAGGGACAGGCTACGAGCAGTACTTC. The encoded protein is CSARDPRTGTGYEQYF.

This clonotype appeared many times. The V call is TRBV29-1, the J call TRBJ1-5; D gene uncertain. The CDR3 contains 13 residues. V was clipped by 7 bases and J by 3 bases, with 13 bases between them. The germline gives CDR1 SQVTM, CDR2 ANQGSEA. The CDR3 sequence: CSARRDYNQPQHF. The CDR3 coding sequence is TGCAGCGCGAGGAGAGACTACAATCAGCCCCAGCATTTT. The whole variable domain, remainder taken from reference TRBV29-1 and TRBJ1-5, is SAVISQKPSRDICQRGTSLTIQCQVDSQVTMMFWYRQQPGQSLTLIATANQGSEATYESGFVIDKFPISRPNLTFSTLTVSNMSPEDSSIYLCSARRDYNQPQHFGDGTRLSIL.

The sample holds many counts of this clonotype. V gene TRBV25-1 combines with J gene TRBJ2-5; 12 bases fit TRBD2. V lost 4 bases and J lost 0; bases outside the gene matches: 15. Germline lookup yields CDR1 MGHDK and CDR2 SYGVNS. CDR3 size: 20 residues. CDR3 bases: TGTGCCAGCAGTGGACCACGCAGACTAGCGGGGGAACTGTACCAAGAGACCCAGTACTTC. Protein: CASSGPRRLAGELYQETQYF.

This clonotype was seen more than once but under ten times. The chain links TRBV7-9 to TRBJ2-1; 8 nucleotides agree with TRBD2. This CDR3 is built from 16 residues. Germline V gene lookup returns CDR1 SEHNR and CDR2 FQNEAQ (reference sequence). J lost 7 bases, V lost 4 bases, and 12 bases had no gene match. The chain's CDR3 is CASSSGTSGARNEQFF. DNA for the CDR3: TGTGCCAGCAGCTCCGGGACTAGTGGGGCTCGGAATGAGCAGTTCTTC. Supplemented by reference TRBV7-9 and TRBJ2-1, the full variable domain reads DTGVSQNPRHKITKRGQNVTFRCDPISEHNRLYWYRQTLGQGPEFLTYFQNEAQLEKSRLLSDRFSAERPKGSFSTLEIQRTEQGDSAMYLCASSSGTSGARNEQFFGPGTRLTVL.

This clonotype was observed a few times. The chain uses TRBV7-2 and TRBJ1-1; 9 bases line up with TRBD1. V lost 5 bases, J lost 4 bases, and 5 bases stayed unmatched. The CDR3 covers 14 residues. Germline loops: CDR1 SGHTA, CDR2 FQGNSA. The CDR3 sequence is CASSEWTGATEAFF. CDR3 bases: TGTGCCAGCAGCGAATGGACAGGGGCCACTGAAGCTTTCTTT.

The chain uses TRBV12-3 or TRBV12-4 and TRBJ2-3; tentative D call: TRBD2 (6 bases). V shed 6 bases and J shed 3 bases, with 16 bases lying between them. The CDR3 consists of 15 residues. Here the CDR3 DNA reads TGTGCCAGCAGAGAAAGACTAGTTGAGACAGATACGCAGTATTTT. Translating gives CASRERLVETDTQYF.

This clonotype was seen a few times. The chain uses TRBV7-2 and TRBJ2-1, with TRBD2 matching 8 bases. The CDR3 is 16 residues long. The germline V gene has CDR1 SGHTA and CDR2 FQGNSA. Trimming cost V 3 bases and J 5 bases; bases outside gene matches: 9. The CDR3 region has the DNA TGTGCCAGCAGCTTGGACTTTAGCGGGACCAACAATGAGCAGTTCTTC. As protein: CASSLDFSGTNNEQFF.

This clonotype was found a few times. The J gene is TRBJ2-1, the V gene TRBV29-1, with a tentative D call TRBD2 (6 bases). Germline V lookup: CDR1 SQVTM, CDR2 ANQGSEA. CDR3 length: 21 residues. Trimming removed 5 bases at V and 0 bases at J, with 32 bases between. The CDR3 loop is CSVPMGGVQRANPSSYNEQFF. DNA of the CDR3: TGCAGCGTTCCCATGGGAGGAGTCCAGCGGGCAAACCCGAGCTCCTACAATGAGCAGTTCTTC.

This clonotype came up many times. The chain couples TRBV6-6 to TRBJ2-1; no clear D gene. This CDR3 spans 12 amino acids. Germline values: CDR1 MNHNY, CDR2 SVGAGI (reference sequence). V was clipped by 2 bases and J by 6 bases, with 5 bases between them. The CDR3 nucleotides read TGTGCCAGCAGTTACAGAACCAATGAGCAGTTCTTC. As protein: CASSYRTNEQFF.

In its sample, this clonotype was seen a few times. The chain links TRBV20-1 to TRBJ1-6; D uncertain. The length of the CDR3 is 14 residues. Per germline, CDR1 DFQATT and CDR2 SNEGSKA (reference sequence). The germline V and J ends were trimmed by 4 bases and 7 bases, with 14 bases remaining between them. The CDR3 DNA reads TGCAGTGCTACTCAAAGGCTGGAGAATTCACCCCTCCACTTT. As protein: CSATQRLENSPLHF.

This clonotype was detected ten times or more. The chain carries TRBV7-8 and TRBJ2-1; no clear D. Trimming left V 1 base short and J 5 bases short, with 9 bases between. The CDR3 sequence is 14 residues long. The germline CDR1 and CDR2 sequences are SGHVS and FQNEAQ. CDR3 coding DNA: TGTGCCAGCAGCTTAGTTGAAGTGGACAATGAGCAGTTCTTC. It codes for CASSLVEVDNEQFF.

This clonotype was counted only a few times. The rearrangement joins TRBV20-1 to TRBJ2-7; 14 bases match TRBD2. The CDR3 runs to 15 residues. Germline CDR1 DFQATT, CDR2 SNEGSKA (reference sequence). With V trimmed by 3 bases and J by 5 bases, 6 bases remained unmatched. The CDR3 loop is CSARPTSGRGDEQYF. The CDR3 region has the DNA TGCAGTGCTAGGCCGACTAGCGGGAGGGGGGACGAGCAGTACTTC.

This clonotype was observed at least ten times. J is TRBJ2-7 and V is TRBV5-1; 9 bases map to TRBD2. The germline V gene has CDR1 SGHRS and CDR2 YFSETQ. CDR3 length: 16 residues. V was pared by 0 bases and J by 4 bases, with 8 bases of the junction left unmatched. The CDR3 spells CASSLAPAGGSYEQYF. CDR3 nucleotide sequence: TGCGCCAGCAGCTTGGCCCCGGCGGGAGGGTCTTACGAGCAGTACTTC. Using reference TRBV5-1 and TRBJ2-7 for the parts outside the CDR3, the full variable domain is KAGVTQTPRYLIKTRGQQVTLSCSPISGHRSVSWYQQTPGQGLQFLFEYFSETQRNKGNFPGRFSGRQFSNSRSEMNVSTLELGDSALYLCASSLAPAGGSYEQYFGPGTRLTVT.

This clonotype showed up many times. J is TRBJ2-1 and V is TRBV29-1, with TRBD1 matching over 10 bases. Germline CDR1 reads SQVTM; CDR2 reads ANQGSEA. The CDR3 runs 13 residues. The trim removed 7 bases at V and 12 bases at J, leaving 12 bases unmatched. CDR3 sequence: CSARRDRGLGQFF. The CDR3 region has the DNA TGCAGCGCCCGAAGGGACAGGGGCCTGGGGCAGTTCTTC.

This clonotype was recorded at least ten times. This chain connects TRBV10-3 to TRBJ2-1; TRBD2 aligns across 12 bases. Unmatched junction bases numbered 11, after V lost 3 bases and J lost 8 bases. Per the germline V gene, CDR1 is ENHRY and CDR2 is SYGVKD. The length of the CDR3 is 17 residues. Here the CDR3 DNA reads TGTGCCATCAGTGATCTTTCGGAGACTAGCGGGAGATATGAGCAGTTCTTC. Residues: CAISDLSETSGRYEQFF.

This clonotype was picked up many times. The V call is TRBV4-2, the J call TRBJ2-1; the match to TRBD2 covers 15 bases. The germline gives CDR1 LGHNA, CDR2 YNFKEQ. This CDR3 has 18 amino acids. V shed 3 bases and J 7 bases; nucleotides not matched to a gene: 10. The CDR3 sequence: CASSHIRGGTSGRNEQFF. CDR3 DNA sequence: TGTGCCAGCAGCCACATAAGAGGCGGGACTAGCGGGAGGAATGAGCAGTTCTTC.

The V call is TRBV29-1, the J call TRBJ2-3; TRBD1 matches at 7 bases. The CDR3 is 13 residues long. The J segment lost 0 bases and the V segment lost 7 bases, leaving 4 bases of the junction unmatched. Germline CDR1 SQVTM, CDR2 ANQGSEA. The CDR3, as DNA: TGCAGCGCCCGGACAGGCAGCACAGATACGCAGTATTTT. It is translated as CSARTGSTDTQYF.

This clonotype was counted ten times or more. CDR3 protein: CSASRGGSLGNEQFF. The DNA of the CDR3 is TGCAGTGCCAGCCGGGGCGGTAGCCTGGGGAATGAGCAGTTCTTC. This chain joins TRBV20-1 and TRBJ2-1; D tentatively fits TRBD1 or TRBD2 (5 bases each). V was shortened by 6 bases and J by 7 bases, with 22 bases between the two germline ends. This CDR3 contains 15 residues. The germline V gene encodes CDR1 DFQATT and CDR2 SNEGSKA (reference sequence).

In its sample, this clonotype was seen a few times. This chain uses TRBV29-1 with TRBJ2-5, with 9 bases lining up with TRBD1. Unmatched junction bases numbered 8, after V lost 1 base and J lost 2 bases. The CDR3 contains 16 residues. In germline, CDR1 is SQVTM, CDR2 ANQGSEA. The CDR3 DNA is TGCAGCGTTGAAGGACAGGGGGGTGACCGACAAGAGACCCAGTACTTC. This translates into CSVEGQGGDRQETQYF.

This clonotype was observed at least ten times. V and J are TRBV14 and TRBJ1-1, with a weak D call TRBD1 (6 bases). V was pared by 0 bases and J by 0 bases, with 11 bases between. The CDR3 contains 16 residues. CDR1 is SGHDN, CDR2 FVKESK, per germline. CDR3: CASSQDLGAVNTEAFF. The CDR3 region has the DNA TGTGCCAGCAGCCAAGATCTGGGGGCCGTGAACACTGAAGCTTTCTTT. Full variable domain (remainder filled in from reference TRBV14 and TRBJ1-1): EAGVTQFPSHSVIEKGQTVTLRCDPISGHDNLYWYRRVMGKEIKFLLHFVKESKQDESGMPNNRFLAERTGGTYSTLKVQPAELEDSGVYFCASSQDLGAVNTEAFFGQGTRLTVV.

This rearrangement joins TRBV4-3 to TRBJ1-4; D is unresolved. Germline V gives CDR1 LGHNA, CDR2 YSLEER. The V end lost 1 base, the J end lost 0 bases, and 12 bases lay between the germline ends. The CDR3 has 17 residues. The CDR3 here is CASSQGQSRTTNEKLFF. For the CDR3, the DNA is TGCGCCAGCAGCCAAGGTCAATCGCGTACAACTAATGAAAAACTGTTTTTT.

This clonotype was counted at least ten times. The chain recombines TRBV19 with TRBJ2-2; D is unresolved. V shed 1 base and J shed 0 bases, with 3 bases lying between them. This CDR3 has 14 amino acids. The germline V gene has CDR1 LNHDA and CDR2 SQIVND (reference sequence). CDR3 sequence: CASSIVSNTGELFF. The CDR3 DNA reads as TGTGCCAGTAGTATAGTTTCGAACACCGGGGAGCTGTTTTTT.

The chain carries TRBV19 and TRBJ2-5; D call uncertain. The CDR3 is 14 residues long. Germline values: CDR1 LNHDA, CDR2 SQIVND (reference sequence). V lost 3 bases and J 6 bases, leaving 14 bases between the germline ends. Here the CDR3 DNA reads TGTGCCAGTAGTATTGGTTCGGGCCAGCAGACCCAGTACTTC. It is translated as CASSIGSGQQTQYF.

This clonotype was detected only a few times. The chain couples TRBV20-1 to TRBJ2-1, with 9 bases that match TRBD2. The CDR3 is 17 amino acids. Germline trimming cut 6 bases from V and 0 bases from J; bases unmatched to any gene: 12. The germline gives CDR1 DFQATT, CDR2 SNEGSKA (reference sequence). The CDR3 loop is CSARSGRVGSSYNEQFF. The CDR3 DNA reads TGCAGTGCGCGTAGCGGGAGAGTCGGGAGCTCCTACAATGAGCAGTTCTTC.

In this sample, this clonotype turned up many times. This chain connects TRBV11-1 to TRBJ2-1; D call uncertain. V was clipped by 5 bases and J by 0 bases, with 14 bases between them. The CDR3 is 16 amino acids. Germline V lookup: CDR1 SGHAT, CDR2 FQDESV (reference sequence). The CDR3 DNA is TGTGCCAGCAGCCCCCGGGTGGCTAGCTCCTACAATGAGCAGTTCTTC. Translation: CASSPRVASSYNEQFF.